The 19 T cell receptor beta chains below were found in one sample sequenced in a study of beta chain features in type 1 diabetes. The whole isolated RNA underwent reverse transcription, so sequencing captured expressed TCRB transcripts. Profiling relied on immunoSEQ multiplex PCR, and the TCRdb table lists in-frame clones only, not all of them. The sample contains 900,000 or so clones, roughly 17% of which appear only once. Sequences were obtained from naive CD4+ T cells from blood. Receptor source: a woman in her late teens or twenties in good health.

The table lists this clone with a few counts. CDR3 nucleotide sequence: TGTGCCAGCAGCCCTTTCCCGGGACAGGGGGTCCCAAATGAGCAGTTCTTC. Protein: CASSPFPGQGVPNEQFF. The chain carries TRBV28 and TRBJ2-1; 11 bases map to TRBD1. V was pared by 6 bases and J by 7 bases, with 14 bases of the junction left unmatched. Germline V gives CDR1 MDHEN, CDR2 SYDVKM. There are 17 residues in the CDR3.

The chain couples TRBV2 to TRBJ2-2, with D perhaps TRBD1 or TRBD2 (6 bases each). Germline V gives CDR1 SNHLY, CDR2 FYNNEI. The germline V and J ends were trimmed by 3 bases and 7 bases, with 12 bases remaining between them. The CDR3 extends over 14 amino acids. CDR3 sequence (DNA): TGTGCCAGCAGTGACCGACTAGGGGGCGGGGAGCTGTTTTTT. Translated, it gives CASSDRLGGGELFF.

In this sample, this clone turned up a few times. The J gene is TRBJ2-1, the V gene TRBV9; D perhaps matches TRBD1 (6 bases). Germline lookup yields CDR1 SGDLS and CDR2 YYNGEE. CDR3 length: 14 residues. V shed 0 bases and J shed 9 bases, with 13 bases lying between them. CDR3 nucleotide sequence: TGTGCCAGCAGCGTAGATGGGCAGGGGCGTGAGCAGTTCTTC. Translating it yields CASSVDGQGREQFF.

As regards this clone: The CDR3 ends on some other residue instead of the conserved phenylalanine or tryptophan, so this is likely a read error. It is unclear where the CDR3 begins or ends on the DNA, so no DNA is shown, and the CDR3 is as TCRdb lists it. The rearrangement joins TRBV7-8 to TRBJ1-2. The CDR3 sequence runs 13 residues, both termini included. Germline V CDR1 and CDR2: SGHVS, FQNEAQ. CDR3 protein: CASSLVLSVGRGG.

The rearrangement joins TRBV2 to TRBJ1-3, with a tentative D call TRBD1 (5 bases). The ends were cut back, 6 bases at V and 1 base at J, with 16 bases in the middle. The germline CDR1 and CDR2 sequences are SNHLY and FYNNEI. The CDR3 is 16 residues long. CDR3 nucleotide sequence: TGTGCCAGCAGATTCTTCGCAGGGTCTTCTGGAAACACCATATATTTT. Protein product: CASRFFAGSSGNTIYF.

V gene TRBV14 combines with J gene TRBJ2-5, with D unresolved. Near its end, the DNA agrees better with TRBJ2-7, so the J call may be wrong. The CDR3 covers 11 residues. Germline values: CDR1 SGHDN, CDR2 FVKESK. CDR3 loop: CASGISYEQYF. DNA of the CDR3: TGTGCCAGCGGGATCTCCTACGAGCAGTACTTC.

The V gene is TRBV28, the J gene TRBJ1-5, with TRBD1 matching over 9 bases. CDR1 MDHEN and CDR2 SYDVKM come from the germline V gene. CDR3 size: 14 residues. V shed 7 bases, J shed 6 bases, and the junction held 7 bases outside the gene matches. The CDR3 protein is CASNRGQGSQPQHF. For the CDR3, the DNA is TGTGCCAGCAATAGAGGACAGGGGAGTCAGCCCCAGCATTTT.

This sequence joins TRBV6-6 and TRBJ2-2; a weak D match, TRBD2 (5 bases). From germline, CDR1 is MNHNY and CDR2 SVGAGI (reference sequence). The V end lost 6 bases, the J end lost 1 base, and 12 bases lay between the germline ends. This CDR3 contains 15 residues. The CDR3 sequence: CASRPGLKNTGELFF. CDR3 DNA: TGTGCCAGCAGACCCGGACTGAAGAACACCGGGGAGCTGTTTTTT.

J is TRBJ1-3 and V is TRBV5-1; unclear D gene. Trimming pared 2 bases from V and 0 bases from J, leaving 18 bases between. The CDR3 extends over 18 amino acids. Germline V gene lookup returns CDR1 SGHRS and CDR2 YFSETQ. CDR3 residues: CASSLMPEAGLSGNTIYF. The DNA of the CDR3 is TGCGCCAGCAGCTTAATGCCGGAAGCAGGTCTCTCTGGAAACACCATATATTTT.

The rearrangement uses TRBV5-1 and TRBJ1-5, with a possible D match to TRBD1 (6 bases). Trimming shortened V by 4 bases and J by 7 bases, and 15 bases separated the two germline ends. The CDR3 totals 14 residues. Looked up from germline, CDR1 is SGHRS and CDR2 is YFSETQ. For the CDR3, the DNA is TGCGCCAGCAGCCTGACAGGATCGGGCCAGCCCCAGCATTTT. This codes for CASSLTGSGQPQHF.

This clone was counted between two and nine times. The rearrangement uses TRBV14 and TRBJ2-3; tentatively, D is TRBD1 or TRBD2 (5 bases each). In germline, CDR1 is SGHDN, CDR2 FVKESK. This CDR3 contains 16 residues. Trimming removed 4 bases at V and 7 bases at J, with 21 bases between. The CDR3 region has the DNA TGTGCCAGCAGCCGACTCCCCGGGGACGGGGCGTATACGCAGTATTTT. Its protein is CASSRLPGDGAYTQYF.

The V call is TRBV18, the J call TRBJ2-1; D unresolved. V gave up 1 base and J gave up 0 bases, with 7 bases separating them. CDR3 length: 15 residues. From germline, CDR1 is KGHSH and CDR2 LQKENI. The CDR3 DNA reads as TGTGCCAGCTCACCACGTGCCTTCTCCTACAATGAGCAGTTCTTC. It translates to CASSPRAFSYNEQFF.

V usage is TRBV19 and J usage is TRBJ2-3; 9 nucleotides line up with TRBD2. There are 16 residues in the CDR3. The V gene end was trimmed by 4 bases and the J gene end by 8 bases; junction bases not matched to a gene: 13. The germline CDR1 and CDR2 sequences are LNHDA and SQIVND (reference sequence). CDR3 region: CASSKRRASGTATQYF. The CDR3 DNA follows: TGTGCCAGTAGTAAGAGACGGGCTAGCGGGACGGCTACGCAGTATTTT.

This chain links TRBV29-1 with TRBJ1-4, with 10 nucleotides matching TRBD1. The V segment lost 6 bases and the J segment 10 bases; nucleotides outside the gene matches: 8. Germline values: CDR1 SQVTM, CDR2 ANQGSEA. This CDR3 region has 13 residues. Written as DNA, the CDR3 is TGCAGCGTGGACGGGACAGGGGCAGGAAAACTGTTTTTT. Its protein is CSVDGTGAGKLFF.

This clone has more than one count but fewer than ten. The chain joins TRBV27 to TRBJ2-5; D may be TRBD1 (6 bases). CDR3 length: 13 residues. V was trimmed by 5 bases and J by 5 bases, leaving 12 bases between them. CDR1 is MNHEY, CDR2 SMNVEV, per germline (reference sequence). This chain's CDR3 is CASSPQGYETQYF. The CDR3 coding sequence is TGTGCCAGCAGTCCGCAGGGGTACGAGACCCAGTACTTC.

Of note for this clone: A read error may account for a junction end that differs from germline. The V and J genes are TRBV28 and TRBJ2-7; D possibly corresponds to TRBD2 (5 bases). Germline V CDR1 and CDR2: MDHEN, SYDVKM. The CDR3 length is 12 residues. The CDR3 nucleotides read TGTGCCAGTAGTTTAAGGACTCCTGAGCAGTACTTC. This codes for CASSLRTPEQYF.

This clone was counted only a few times. This chain joins TRBV9 and TRBJ2-5; 11 positions agree with TRBD2. With V trimmed by 4 bases and J by 1 base, 3 bases remained unmatched. CDR3 length equals 15 residues. Germline V gene data show CDR1 as SGDLS and CDR2 as YYNGEE. CDR3 bases: TGTGCCAGCAGCTTAGCGGGAGGGACCCAAGAGACCCAGTACTTC. Residues: CASSLAGGTQETQYF.

This chain connects TRBV7-8 to TRBJ2-7, with TRBD1 identical over 9 bases. Germline loops: CDR1 SGHVS, CDR2 FQNEAQ. The CDR3 sequence is 15 residues long. Trimming at V came to 3 bases and at J to 2 bases, leaving 5 bases not matched to a gene. CDR3 region: CASSFGQGRTYEQYF. The CDR3 DNA follows: TGTGCCAGCAGCTTCGGACAGGGGCGAACCTACGAGCAGTACTTC.

In its sample, this clone was seen a few times. The chain combines TRBV10-3 with TRBJ1-2, with D possibly being TRBD1 (6 bases). This CDR3 has 14 residues. CDR1 and CDR2 from the germline V gene are ENHRY and SYGVKD. Trimming shortened V by 0 bases and J by 7 bases, and 12 bases separated the two germline ends. CDR3 sequence (DNA): TGTGCCATCAGTGAGTCCGCAGGGGTTAGTGGCTACACCTTC. It specifies CAISESAGVSGYTF.